This is a list of T cell receptor beta chains from one sample in a study of early T cells in non-severe SARS-CoV-2 infection. TCRdb passed the 5' RACE reads through MiXCR, listing each CDR3 protein once. The sample has just under 60,000 distinct CDR3 sequences, 8.5% to 10% seen once; the top ten hold under 20%. The sequencing input was whole blood. The source of these receptors is an adult who was a healthcare worker with PCR-confirmed SARS-CoV-2 infection or an uninfected control (not recorded which). Both conserved end residues are part of each CDR3. A D gene is named only where the DNA matches it firmly. Rows give clone size only sometimes, using once, few, many, or a class for an expanded clone.

TGTGCCACCAGTGACCCCGGGACAGGGGTAGAGACCCAGTACTTC,CATSDPGTGVETQYF,TRBJ2-5,TRBV24-1,NA,TRBD1
TGTGCCAGCAGATCGCCCGGGCGGCACGAGGGTTATTTT,CASRSPGRHEGYF,TRBJ1-5,TRBV28,NA,NA
TGTGCCAGCAGCCAAAGTCCGAGGACTGAAGCTTTCTTT,CASSQSPRTEAFF,TRBJ1-1,TRBV14,medium-sized,NA
TGTGCCAGCCGAGCGGGTAATTCCTACAATGAGCAGTTCTTC,CASRAGNSYNEQFF,TRBJ2-1,TRBV6-2/TRBV6-3,NA,NA
TGTGCCAGCACCGATAGCGGGAGCTACAATGAGCAGTTCTTC,CASTDSGSYNEQFF,TRBJ2-1,TRBV6-2/TRBV6-3,NA,TRBD2
TGTGCCAGCAGCCCCGACTATCTCAGTACAGATACGCAGTATTTT,CASSPDYLSTDTQYF,TRBJ2-3,TRBV7-2,NA,NA
TGTGCCAGCAGCCCCAGCGCAGGGGCCGAGCAGTACTTC,CASSPSAGAEQYF,TRBJ2-7,TRBV7-2,few,NA
TGTGCCAGCAGCTTAGTGGGCCAGGGGAGAAACACCGGGGAGCTGTTTTTT,CASSLVGQGRNTGELFF,TRBJ2-2,TRBV7-6,NA,NA
TGTGCCAGCAGCCCCAAACAGGGGTTTGGGACCTACAATGAGCAGTTCTTC,CASSPKQGFGTYNEQFF,TRBJ2-1,TRBV7-2,NA,TRBD1
TGTGCCAGCAGCCTTGGGGGGACAGTGGATTCACCCCTCCACTTT,CASSLGGTVDSPLHF,TRBJ1-6,TRBV7-2,few,TRBD1
TGTTCCATCGCGGGACAGGCCGTCTACAATGAGCAGTTCTTC,CSIAGQAVYNEQFF,TRBJ2-1,TRBV10-3,many,TRBD1